These T cell receptor beta chains were read from a single sample in a study of blood T cell repertoires in COVID-19. Produced via immunoSEQ multiplex PCR; TCRdb's table is partial and in-frame only. This sample has about 64,000 clones, with more than 55% found just once. The sample comprised PBMCs or T cells enriched from blood (not recorded which). These receptors were obtained from a woman aged 60 to 75 who had been exposed to COVID-19. Each CDR3 is given without its conserved first and last residue. Rows give clone size only sometimes, using once, few, many, or a class for an expanded clone.

>once|TRBV19
ASSGTTGYEQY
>.|TRBV30
AWSTSARNEKLF
>.|TRBV30
ASSLGQGLTGELF
>.|TRBV3-1/TRBV3-2
ASSQLRGGHLGEQF
>.|TRBV19
ASSPFRNTEAF
>few|TRBV2
ASSADRVGYGYT
>.|TRBV11-2
ASSLVTDRGAWVNSPLH
>.|TRBV7-9
ASSLRLAGGHNEQF
>.|TRBV12-3/TRBV12-4
ASSFAGQNGYT
>few|TRBV28
ASWPTSIPEQF
>.|TRBV2
ASSEQSSYGYT
>.|TRBV5-1
ASSASTDTQY
>.|TRBV5-6
ASSLSSYTDTQY
>.|TRBV9
ASSVGGATTGELF
>.|TRBV28
ASSLRTGQNIQY
>.|TRBV28
ASSPRDGANYGYT
>.|TRBV10-3
AISGLAADTQY
>.|TRBV6-5
ASSYGGGGYEQY